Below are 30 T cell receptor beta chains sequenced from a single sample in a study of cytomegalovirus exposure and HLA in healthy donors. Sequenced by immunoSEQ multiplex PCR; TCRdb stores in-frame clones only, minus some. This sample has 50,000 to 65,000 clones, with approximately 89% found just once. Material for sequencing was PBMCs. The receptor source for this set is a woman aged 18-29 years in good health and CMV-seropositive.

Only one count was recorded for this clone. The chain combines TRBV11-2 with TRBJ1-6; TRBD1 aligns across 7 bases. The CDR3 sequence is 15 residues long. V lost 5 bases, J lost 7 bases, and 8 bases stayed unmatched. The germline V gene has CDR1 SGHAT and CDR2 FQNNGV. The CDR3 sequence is CASSTQQGRNSPLHF. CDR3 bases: TGTGCCAGCAGCACCCAACAGGGGAGAAATTCACCCCTCCACTTT. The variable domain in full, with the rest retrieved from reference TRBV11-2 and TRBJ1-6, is EAGVAQSPRYKIIEKRQSVAFWCNPISGHATLYWYQQILGQGPKLLIQFQNNGVVDDSQLPKDRFSAERLKGVDSTLKIQPAKLEDSAVYLCASSTQQGRNSPLHFGNGTRLTVT.

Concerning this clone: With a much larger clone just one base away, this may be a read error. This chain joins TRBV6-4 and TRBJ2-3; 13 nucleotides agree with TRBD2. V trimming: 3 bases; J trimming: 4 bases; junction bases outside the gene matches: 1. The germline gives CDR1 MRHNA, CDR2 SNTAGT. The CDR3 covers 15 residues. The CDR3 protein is CASSETSGGADTQYF. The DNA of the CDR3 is TGTGCCAGCAGTGAAACTAGCGGGGGGGCAGATACGCAGTATTTT.

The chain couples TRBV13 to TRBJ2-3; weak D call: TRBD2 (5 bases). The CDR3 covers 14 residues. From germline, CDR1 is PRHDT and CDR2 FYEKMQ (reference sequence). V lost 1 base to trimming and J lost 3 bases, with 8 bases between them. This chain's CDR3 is CASSLEGGTDTQYF. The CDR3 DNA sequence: TGTGCCAGCAGCTTAGAAGGAGGAACAGATACGCAGTATTTT.

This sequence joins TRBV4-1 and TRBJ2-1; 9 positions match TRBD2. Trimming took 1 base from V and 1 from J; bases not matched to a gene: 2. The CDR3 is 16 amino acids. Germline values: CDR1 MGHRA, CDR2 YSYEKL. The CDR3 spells CASSQGLAGSYNEQFF. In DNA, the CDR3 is TGCGCCAGCAGCCAAGGTCTAGCGGGGTCCTACAATGAGCAGTTCTTC.

The CDR3 loop is CATSRPGQGAVNEQFF. As DNA, the CDR3 is TGTGCCACCAGCCGGCCGGGACAGGGGGCGGTAAATGAGCAGTTCTTC. This rearrangement joins TRBV15 to TRBJ2-1; TRBD1 matches 12 bases. This CDR3 is built from 16 residues. Per the germline V gene, CDR1 is LNHNV and CDR2 is YYDKDF (reference sequence). Trimming took 5 bases from V and 7 from J; bases not matched to a gene: 9.

In DNA form, the CDR3 reads TGTGCCAGCCGGAGCCACCCCAACTATGGCTACACCTTC. Protein: CASRSHPNYGYTF. The chain employs TRBV6-4 and TRBJ1-2; D is unclear. The germline V gene encodes CDR1 MRHNA and CDR2 SNTAGT. Trimming shortened V by 8 bases and J by 2 bases, and 12 bases separated the two germline ends. The CDR3 contains 13 residues.

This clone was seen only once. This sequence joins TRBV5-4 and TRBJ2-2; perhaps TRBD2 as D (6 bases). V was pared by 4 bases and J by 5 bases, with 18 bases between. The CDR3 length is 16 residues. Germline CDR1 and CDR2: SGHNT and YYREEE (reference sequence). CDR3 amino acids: CASSPAMEGRTGELFF. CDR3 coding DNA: TGTGCCAGCAGCCCCGCGATGGAGGGGCGGACCGGGGAGCTGTTTTTT.

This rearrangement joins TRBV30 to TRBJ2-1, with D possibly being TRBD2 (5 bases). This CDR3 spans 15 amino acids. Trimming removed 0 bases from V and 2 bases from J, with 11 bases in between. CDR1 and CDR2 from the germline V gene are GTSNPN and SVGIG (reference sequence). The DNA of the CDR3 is TGTGCCTGGAGTGTTCAGCGGCCGACCTACAATGAGCAGTTCTTC. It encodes CAWSVQRPTYNEQFF.

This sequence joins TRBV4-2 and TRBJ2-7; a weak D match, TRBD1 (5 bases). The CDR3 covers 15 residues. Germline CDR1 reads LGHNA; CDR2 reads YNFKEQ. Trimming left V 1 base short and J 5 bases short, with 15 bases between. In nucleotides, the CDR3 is TGTGCCAGCAGCCAAGGTCAAGGGGCGGCAAACGAGCAGTACTTC. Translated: CASSQGQGAANEQYF.

The CDR3 DNA reads TGTGCCAGCAGCTCCCGGGACTCCTCCTACAATGAGCAGTTCTTC. It translates to CASSSRDSSYNEQFF. This rearrangement joins TRBV7-3 to TRBJ2-1; a weak D match, TRBD2 (6 bases). CDR3 length: 15 residues. Germline CDR1 SGHTA, CDR2 FQGTGA. Trimming left V 4 bases short and J 0 bases short, with 10 bases between.

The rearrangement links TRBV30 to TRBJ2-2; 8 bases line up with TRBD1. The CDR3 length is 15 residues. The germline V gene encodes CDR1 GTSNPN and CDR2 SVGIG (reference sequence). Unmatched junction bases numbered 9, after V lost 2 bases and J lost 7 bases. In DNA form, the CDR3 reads TGTGCCTGGAGTAGCCGGGACAGGCAGGTCGGGGAGCTGTTTTTT. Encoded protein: CAWSSRDRQVGELFF.

DNA for the CDR3: TGTGCCAGCAGCCCTCAGGGGGTAACCGGGGAGCTGTTTTTT. It codes for CASSPQGVTGELFF. The rearrangement uses TRBV14 and TRBJ2-2; 7 bases line up with TRBD1. Trimming removed 4 bases from V and 5 bases from J; junction bases left unmatched: 4. This CDR3 is built from 14 residues. Per the germline V gene, CDR1 is SGHDN and CDR2 is FVKESK.

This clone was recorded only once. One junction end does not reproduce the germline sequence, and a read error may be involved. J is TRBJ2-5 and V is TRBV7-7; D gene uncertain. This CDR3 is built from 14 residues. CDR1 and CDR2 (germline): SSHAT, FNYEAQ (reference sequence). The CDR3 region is CASSLGHNQETQYF. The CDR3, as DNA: TGTGCTAGCAGCTTAGGGCATAACCAAGAGACCCAGTACTTC.

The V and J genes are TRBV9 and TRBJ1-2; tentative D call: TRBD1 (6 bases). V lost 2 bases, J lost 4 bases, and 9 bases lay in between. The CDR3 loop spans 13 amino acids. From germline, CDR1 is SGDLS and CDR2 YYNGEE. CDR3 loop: CASSVSRGYGYTF. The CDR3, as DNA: TGTGCCAGCAGCGTTAGCAGGGGCTATGGCTACACCTTC.

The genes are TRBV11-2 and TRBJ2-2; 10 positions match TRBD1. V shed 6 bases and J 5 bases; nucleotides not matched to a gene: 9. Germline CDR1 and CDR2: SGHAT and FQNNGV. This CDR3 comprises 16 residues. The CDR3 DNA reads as TGTGCCAGCAGGTTGAGACAGGGGGCGTTAACCGGGGAGCTGTTTTTT. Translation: CASRLRQGALTGELFF. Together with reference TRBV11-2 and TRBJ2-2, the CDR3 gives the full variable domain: EAGVAQSPRYKIIEKRQSVAFWCNPISGHATLYWYQQILGQGPKLLIQFQNNGVVDDSQLPKDRFSAERLKGVDSTLKIQPAKLEDSAVYLCASRLRQGALTGELFFGEGSRLTVL.

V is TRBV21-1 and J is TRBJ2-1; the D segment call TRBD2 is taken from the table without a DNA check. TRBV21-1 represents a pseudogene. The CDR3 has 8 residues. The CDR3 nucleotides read TGTGCCAGCAACTCGCAGTTCTTC. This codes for CASNSQFF.

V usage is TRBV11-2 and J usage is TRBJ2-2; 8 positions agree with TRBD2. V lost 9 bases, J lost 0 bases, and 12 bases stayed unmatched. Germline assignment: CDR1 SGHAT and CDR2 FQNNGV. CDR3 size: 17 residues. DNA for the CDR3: TGTGCCAGTACCAAGGGGCGGGGGGCCACGAACACCGGGGAGCTGTTTTTT. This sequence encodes CASTKGRGATNTGELFF.

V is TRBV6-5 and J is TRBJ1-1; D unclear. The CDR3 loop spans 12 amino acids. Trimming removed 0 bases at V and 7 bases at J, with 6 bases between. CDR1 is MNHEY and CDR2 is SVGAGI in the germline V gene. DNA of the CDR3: TGTGCCAGCAGTTACTCCAGGCGTGAAGCTTTCTTT. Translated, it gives CASSYSRREAFF.

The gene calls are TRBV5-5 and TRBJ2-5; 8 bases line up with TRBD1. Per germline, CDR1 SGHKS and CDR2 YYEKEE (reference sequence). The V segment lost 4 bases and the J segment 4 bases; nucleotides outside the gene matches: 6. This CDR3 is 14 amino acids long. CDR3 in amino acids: CASSQWTGPETQYF. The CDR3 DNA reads TGTGCCAGCAGCCAATGGACAGGGCCAGAGACCCAGTACTTC.

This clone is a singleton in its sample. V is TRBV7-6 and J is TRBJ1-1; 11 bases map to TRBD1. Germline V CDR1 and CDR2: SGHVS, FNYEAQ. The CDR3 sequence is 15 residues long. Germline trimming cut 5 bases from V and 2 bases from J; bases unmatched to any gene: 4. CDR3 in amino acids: CASSQGQGANTEAFF. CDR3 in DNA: TGTGCCAGCAGCCAAGGACAGGGGGCAAACACTGAAGCTTTCTTT.

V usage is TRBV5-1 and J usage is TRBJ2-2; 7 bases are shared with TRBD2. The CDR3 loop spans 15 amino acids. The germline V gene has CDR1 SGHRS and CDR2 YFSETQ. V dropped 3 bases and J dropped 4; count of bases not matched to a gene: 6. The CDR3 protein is CASSSVVAGTGELFF. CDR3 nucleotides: TGCGCCAGCAGCTCCGTGGTAGCGGGCACCGGGGAGCTGTTTTTT.

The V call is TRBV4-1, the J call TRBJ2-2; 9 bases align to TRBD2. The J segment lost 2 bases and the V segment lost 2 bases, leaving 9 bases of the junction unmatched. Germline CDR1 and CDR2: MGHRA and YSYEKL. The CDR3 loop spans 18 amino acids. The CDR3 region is CASSQKGRTSDNTGELFF. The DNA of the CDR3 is TGCGCCAGCAGCCAAAAGGGGAGGACTAGCGATAACACCGGGGAGCTGTTTTTT.

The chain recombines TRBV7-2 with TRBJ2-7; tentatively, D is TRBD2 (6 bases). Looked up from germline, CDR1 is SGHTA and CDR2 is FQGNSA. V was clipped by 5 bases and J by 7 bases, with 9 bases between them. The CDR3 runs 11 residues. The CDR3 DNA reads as TGTGCCAGCAGCCGGGGGACGGAGCAGTACTTC. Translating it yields CASSRGTEQYF.

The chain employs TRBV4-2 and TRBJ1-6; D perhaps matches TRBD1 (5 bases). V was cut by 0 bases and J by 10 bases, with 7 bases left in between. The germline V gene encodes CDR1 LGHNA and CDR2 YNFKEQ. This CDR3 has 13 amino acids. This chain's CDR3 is CASSQETGSPLHF. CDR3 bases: TGTGCCAGCAGCCAAGAAACAGGCTCACCCCTCCACTTT.

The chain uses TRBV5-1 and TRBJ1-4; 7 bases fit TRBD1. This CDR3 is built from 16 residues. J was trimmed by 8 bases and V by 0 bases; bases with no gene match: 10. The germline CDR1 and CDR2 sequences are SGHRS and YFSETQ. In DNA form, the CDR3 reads TGCGCCAGCAGCTTGGGGTCGAGACAGGGTTTCGAAAAACTGTTTTTT. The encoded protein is CASSLGSRQGFEKLFF.

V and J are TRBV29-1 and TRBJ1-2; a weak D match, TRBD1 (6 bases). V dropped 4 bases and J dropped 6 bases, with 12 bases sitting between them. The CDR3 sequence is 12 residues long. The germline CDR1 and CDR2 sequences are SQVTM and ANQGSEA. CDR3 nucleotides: TGCAGCGTTGTGAGGGCAGGGGATGGCTACACCTTC. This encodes CSVVRAGDGYTF. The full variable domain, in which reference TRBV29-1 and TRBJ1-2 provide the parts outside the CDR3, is SAVISQKPSRDICQRGTSLTIQCQVDSQVTMMFWYRQQPGQSLTLIATANQGSEATYESGFVIDKFPISRPNLTFSTLTVSNMSPEDSSIYLCSVVRAGDGYTFGSGTRLTVV.

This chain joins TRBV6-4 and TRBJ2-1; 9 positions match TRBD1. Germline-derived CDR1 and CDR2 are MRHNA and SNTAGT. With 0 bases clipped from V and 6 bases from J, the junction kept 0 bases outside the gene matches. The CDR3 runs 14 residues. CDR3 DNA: TGTGCCAGCAGTGACTCGACAGGGGGCAATGAGCAGTTCTTC. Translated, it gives CASSDSTGGNEQFF.

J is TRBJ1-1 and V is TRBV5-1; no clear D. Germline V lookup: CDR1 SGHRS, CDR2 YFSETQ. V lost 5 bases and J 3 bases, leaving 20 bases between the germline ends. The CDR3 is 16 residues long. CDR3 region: CASRPRFQEWDTEAFF. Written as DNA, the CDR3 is TGCGCCAGCAGACCGCGGTTTCAAGAGTGGGACACTGAAGCTTTCTTT.

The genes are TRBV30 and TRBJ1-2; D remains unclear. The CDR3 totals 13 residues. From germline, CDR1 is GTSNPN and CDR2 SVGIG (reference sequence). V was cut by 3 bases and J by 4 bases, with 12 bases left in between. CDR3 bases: TGTGCCTGGAGAGAGCAAGGAGGCTATGGCTACACCTTC. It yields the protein CAWREQGGYGYTF. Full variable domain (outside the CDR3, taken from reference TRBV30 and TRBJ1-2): SQTIHQWPATLVQPVGSPLSLECTVEGTSNPNLYWYRQAAGRGLQLLFYSVGIGQISSEVPQNLSASRPQDRQFILSSKKLLLSDSGFYLCAWREQGGYGYTFGSGTRLTVV.

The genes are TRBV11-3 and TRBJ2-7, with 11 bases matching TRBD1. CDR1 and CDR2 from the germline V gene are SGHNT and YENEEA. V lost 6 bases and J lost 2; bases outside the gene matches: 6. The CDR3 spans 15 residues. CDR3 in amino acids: CASSPGQGGTYEQYF. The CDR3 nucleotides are TGTGCCAGCAGTCCGGGACAGGGGGGTACCTACGAGCAGTACTTC.